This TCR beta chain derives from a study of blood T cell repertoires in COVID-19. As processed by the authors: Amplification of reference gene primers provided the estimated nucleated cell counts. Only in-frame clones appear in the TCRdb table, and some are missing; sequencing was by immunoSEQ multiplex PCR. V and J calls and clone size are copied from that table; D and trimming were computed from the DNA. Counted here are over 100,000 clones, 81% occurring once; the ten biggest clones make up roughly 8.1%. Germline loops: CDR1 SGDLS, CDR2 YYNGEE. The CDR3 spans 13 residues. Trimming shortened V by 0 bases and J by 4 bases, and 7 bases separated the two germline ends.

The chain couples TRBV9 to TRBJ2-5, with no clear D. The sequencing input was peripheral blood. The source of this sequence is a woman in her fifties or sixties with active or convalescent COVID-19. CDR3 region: CASSVGLVETQYF. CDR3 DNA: TGTGCCAGCAGCGTAGGGCTAGTAGAGACCCAGTACTTC.